These T cell receptor beta chains were read from a single sample in a study of control samples from healthy donors and cancer patients. TCRdb's table, derived via immunoSEQ multiplex PCR, lists solely in-frame clones and lacks some. Of more than 100,000 clones listed, 80% to 90% are singletons. Sequencing was carried out using PBMCs. The receptors derive from a man between 60 and 75 years old with lung cancer. The conserved cysteine and the conserved F or W are not part of the CDR3 here. Fields, in order: V gene, clone size, J gene, CDR3 protein. The size field is filled for only some rows; it gives once, few, many or a size class.

>TRBV7-2|NA|TRBJ2-1
ASSLDHRGSTYNEQF
>TRBV10-1|NA|TRBJ1-2
ASKPSGAVGYT
>TRBV6-5|NA|TRBJ1-3
ASSTAFSGNTIY
>TRBV9|few|TRBJ2-5
ASSVGGGQETQY
>TRBV7-3|NA|TRBJ2-6
ASSWAGGSPQAGANVLT
>TRBV6-6|NA|TRBJ1-4
ASNRNEKLF
>TRBV7-8|NA|TRBJ1-1
ASSLERGVPEAF
>TRBV10-3|NA|TRBJ1-5
AIRTGGDSNQPQH
>TRBV6-5|NA|TRBJ2-5
ASNRGTQETQY
>TRBV4-1|NA|TRBJ1-1
ASSQPLGGTEAF
>TRBV20-1|NA|TRBJ2-3
SAAGFDTQY
>TRBV27|once|TRBJ1-2
ASSYRGQVSGYT
>TRBV5-1|NA|TRBJ2-3
ASSPDRESPDTQY
>TRBV3-1/TRBV3-2|NA|TRBJ1-5
ASSQSRGQLSNQPQH
>TRBV6-5|NA|TRBJ2-7
ASTPPGAYEQY
>TRBV7-9|once|TRBJ1-2
ASSPGTRTGYT
>TRBV7-2|NA|TRBJ1-5
ASSLRQNQPQH
>TRBV12-3/TRBV12-4|once|TRBJ1-1
ASSLGGNTEAF
>TRBV18|NA|TRBJ1-3
ASSPRGESGNTIY
>TRBV10-1|NA|TRBJ2-3
ASSESLRTDTQY
>TRBV9|NA|TRBJ1-2
ASSLLVPGEGYT
>TRBV7-8|NA|TRBJ1-2
ASSSTEDYGYT
>TRBV30|NA|TRBJ2-7
AWSPGQPSYEQY
>TRBV4-1|NA|TRBJ1-4
ASSQDAPGGGADEKLF
>TRBV5-4|NA|TRBJ2-5
ASSLFSRGETQY
>TRBV5-4|NA|TRBJ2-3
ASSFSSSTDTQY
>TRBV7-9|NA|TRBJ2-2
ASSPGQYTGELF
>TRBV7-2|NA|TRBJ1-5
ASSLGVNGAGDQPQH
>TRBV7-2|once|TRBJ1-6
ASSLVGAGGAYNSPLH
>TRBV29-1|NA|TRBJ2-1
SIRDSSYNEQF
>TRBV4-2|once|TRBJ1-6
ASSQEGQVNSPLH
>TRBV11-2|NA|TRBJ2-6
ASTGRAGTGANVLT
>TRBV30|few|TRBJ1-5
AWSVRSDQPQH
>TRBV20-1|NA|TRBJ2-5
SASEAGTGRETQY
>TRBV4-1|NA|TRBJ1-4
ASSQDREKLF
>TRBV29-1|NA|TRBJ1-2
SVERTSYGYT
>TRBV11-2|NA|TRBJ1-1
ASSSGGAVGTEAF
>TRBV11-2|NA|TRBJ1-5
ASSLGRPGHDSNQPQH
>TRBV19|NA|TRBJ2-3
ASSAGGGGITDTQY
>TRBV6-1|NA|TRBJ2-7
ASSEAAGIIYSYEQY
>TRBV21-1|NA|TRBJ1-2
ASRTGYGYT
>TRBV3-1/TRBV3-2|NA|TRBJ2-1
ASSTLAGGVNEQF
>TRBV21-1|NA|TRBJ1-3
ASSFPDRGAGNTIY
>TRBV7-6|NA|TRBJ2-7
ASSPGLMNLHEQY
>TRBV6-1|NA|TRBJ1-5
ASSEARNPVKPQH
>TRBV14|NA|TRBJ2-3
ASSQEVNSDTQY
>TRBV11-3|NA|TRBJ1-1
ASSGAGEAF
>TRBV2|NA|TRBJ1-5
ASYQTEYSNQPQH
>TRBV18|NA|TRBJ1-3
ASSTNKGPGNTIY
>TRBV4-1|few|TRBJ2-1
ASSQDIGAGGGEQF
>TRBV11-2|NA|TRBJ1-1
ASTRKLPLMNTEAF
>TRBV14|few|TRBJ2-2
ASSPGLDTGELF
>TRBV6-6|NA|TRBJ1-3
ASSRQGAGNTIY
>TRBV5-1|NA|TRBJ1-1
ASSLTPQGNTEAF
>TRBV5-1|NA|TRBJ2-5
ASRDPEETQY
>TRBV24-1|NA|TRBJ2-4
ATSDSQGGVTKNIQY
>TRBV6-5|NA|TRBJ2-2
ASTPDRETGELF
>TRBV25-1|NA|TRBJ2-5
ASSRTQQETQY
>TRBV7-9|once|TRBJ2-6
ASSAPSGANVLT